Reported below is one T cell receptor beta chain. What it recognizes is unknown. Germline V lookup: CDR1 KGHSH, CDR2 LQKENI. Trimming removed 3 bases at V and 0 bases at J, with 3 bases between. There are 12 residues in the CDR3. The assay was immunoSEQ multiplex PCR, and TCRdb's table has in-frame clones only and misses some. Here the sample spans tens of thousands of clones, 70% to 80% being singletons. These data belong to a study of vaccination effects on CD4 cells after COVID-19. Findings of the study overall: Late after vaccination, infection- and vaccine-induced clones showed marked clonal contraction. The vaccine-induced clones of healthy vaccinees included only 1 of 255 that cross-reacted with common cold coronaviruses.

Before sequencing, viral peptide pools were used by the ViraFEST assay to expand antigen-specific CD4+ T cells. Following 10 days of culture, CD4+ T cells were isolated. Vaccine recipients lacked prior SARS-CoV-2 infection and had negative nucleocapsid antibodies. The researchers cultured fewer than 2.5 million PBMC per well with about 10 IU/ml IL-2 and 8 to 10 ug/ml peptides. Days 3 and 7 were when half the medium was replaced with IL-2 medium. The V and J genes are TRBV18 and TRBJ2-7; no reliable D call. The clonotype comes from a human donor who received a COVID-19 vaccine. Material: CD4+ T cells from PBMCs cultured with HCoV-NL63 spike peptides, obtained before COVID-19 vaccination. The CDR3 DNA reads as TGTGCCAGCTCACCGGGCTCCTACGAGCAGTACGTC. Translating gives CASSPGSYEQYV.